This entry lists 30 T cell receptor beta chains sequenced from one sample in a study of shared clonotypes between healthy human individuals. Sequencing used immunoSEQ multiplex PCR; TCRdb keeps in-frame clones, though not all of them. The sample shows over a million clones, 75% of them seen only once. The material sequenced was memory CD4+ T cells sorted from blood. Subset denoted: CD45RA-negative fraction. The receptors were sampled from a man younger than 35 in good health.

V usage is TRBV28 and J usage is TRBJ2-7, with 7 bases matching TRBD2. The junction had 10 bases not matched to a gene; V was cut back by 10 bases and J by 4 bases. Per the germline V gene, CDR1 is MDHEN and CDR2 is SYDVKM. The CDR3 length is 13 residues. The CDR3 loop is CATMGGAKYEQYF. In DNA, the CDR3 is TGTGCCACCATGGGAGGGGCAAAGTACGAGCAGTACTTC.

This clone was seen just once. V gene TRBV30 combines with J gene TRBJ2-5; TRBD2 is a possible D gene (6 bases). The CDR3 extends over 14 amino acids. The germline gives CDR1 GTSNPN, CDR2 SVGIG (reference sequence). V dropped 0 bases and J dropped 7 bases, with 15 bases sitting between them. CDR3 protein: CAWSVQVVGGTQYF. The CDR3 bases are TGTGCCTGGAGTGTACAAGTGGTGGGGGGGACCCAGTACTTC.

This clone was found a few times. The rearrangement joins TRBV28 to TRBJ2-2, with D perhaps given as TRBD1 or TRBD2 (6 bases each). Germline V gene lookup returns CDR1 MDHEN and CDR2 SYDVKM. The V end lost 7 bases, the J end lost 3 bases, and 18 bases lay between the germline ends. CDR3 length equals 16 residues. CDR3 DNA sequence: TGTGCCAGCACCCGGATGAGGGGGGAATACACCGGGGAGCTGTTTTTT. This sequence encodes CASTRMRGEYTGELFF.

This chain uses TRBV2 with TRBJ2-6, with TRBD1 matching over 8 bases. CDR1 and CDR2 (germline): SNHLY, FYNNEI. With 4 bases clipped from V and 0 bases from J, the junction kept 5 bases outside the gene matches. The CDR3 sequence is 17 residues long. The CDR3 DNA is TGTGCCAGCAGTGGGACAGGGTCCAGCTCTGGGGCCAACGTCCTGACTTTC. Translation gives CASSGTGSSSGANVLTF.

As concerns this clone: Other DNA sequences in this specimen translate into the identical CDR3. The chain uses TRBV6-1 and TRBJ2-7, with 7 bases aligning to TRBD1. The CDR3 contains 13 residues. V lost 6 bases to trimming and J lost 4 bases; unmatched junction nucleotides: 6. From germline, CDR1 is MNHNS and CDR2 SASEGT. The CDR3 protein is CASRGDRLYEQYF. CDR3 sequence (DNA): TGTGCCAGCAGAGGGGACAGATTGTACGAGCAGTACTTC.

To note about this clone: This may stem from a read error, because a much larger clone lies one nucleotide away. The J gene is TRBJ2-3, the V gene TRBV7-9; D is uncertain. The V end lost 5 bases, the J end lost 0 bases, and 9 bases lay between the germline ends. The CDR3 covers 14 residues. Germline loops: CDR1 SEHNR, CDR2 FQNEAQ (reference sequence). CDR3 residues: CASSTTDSTDTQYF. The CDR3, as DNA: TGTGCCAGCAGCACTACCGACAGCACAGATACGCAGTATTTT. The full variable domain, with the rest looked up from reference TRBV7-9 and TRBJ2-3, is DTGVSQNPRHKITKRGQNVTFRCDPISEHNRLYWYRQTLGQGPEFLTYFQNEAQLEKSRLLSDRFSAERPKGSFSTLEIQRTEQGDSAMYLCASSTTDSTDTQYFGPGTRLTVL.

About this clone: Other DNA variants within this sample encode the same CDR3. This rearrangement joins TRBV19 to TRBJ2-3; TRBD2 aligns across 8 bases. V dropped 3 bases and J dropped 1; count of bases not matched to a gene: 0. CDR3 length: 14 residues. Germline V gene sequence: CDR1 LNHDA, CDR2 SQIVND (reference sequence). This chain's CDR3 is CASSIGGGTDTQYF. The CDR3 bases are TGTGCCAGTAGTATCGGGGGGGGCACAGATACGCAGTATTTT.

This chain connects TRBV7-2 to TRBJ2-3, with 10 bases aligning to TRBD2. With 3 bases clipped from V and 6 bases from J, the junction kept 9 bases outside the gene matches. The CDR3 length is 16 residues. Per the germline V gene, CDR1 is SGHTA and CDR2 is FQGNSA. The CDR3 loop reads CASSFTSGAGGDTQYF. DNA for the CDR3: TGTGCCAGCAGCTTCACTAGCGGGGCAGGAGGGGATACGCAGTATTTT.

This chain uses TRBV21-1 with TRBJ2-1; the DNA was not used to check the table's D call, TRBD2. TRBV21-1 is reported as a pseudogene. The CDR3 sequence is 18 residues long. CDR3 in amino acids: CASSKALYKARGSNEQFF. In nucleotides, the CDR3 is TGTGCCAGCAGCAAAGCGCTTTATAAGGCTCGAGGGAGCAATGAGCAGTTCTTC.

The chain recombines TRBV19 with TRBJ1-2; a weak D match, TRBD1 (6 bases). The V gene lost 4 bases and the J gene lost 3 bases, with 6 bases spanning the gap. The germline gives CDR1 LNHDA, CDR2 SQIVND (reference sequence). There are 12 residues in the CDR3. CDR3 in DNA: TGTGCCAGTAGTAAGGGGGACTATGGCTACACCTTC. Translating gives CASSKGDYGYTF.

The V call is TRBV2, the J call TRBJ1-6; D possibly corresponds to TRBD1 (6 bases). From germline, CDR1 is SNHLY and CDR2 FYNNEI. V gave up 7 bases and J gave up 9 bases, with 13 bases separating them. The CDR3 spans 13 residues. This chain's CDR3 is CASTTGRSSPLHF. Here the CDR3 DNA reads TGTGCCAGCACAACAGGGAGGAGTTCACCCCTCCACTTT.

As concerns this clone: The sample contains more than one DNA sequence encoding this CDR3. The rearrangement joins TRBV9 to TRBJ2-5; D unclear. Trimming pared 0 bases from V and 2 bases from J, leaving 5 bases between. CDR1 is SGDLS and CDR2 is YYNGEE in the germline V gene. This CDR3 spans 13 amino acids. The CDR3 nucleotides read TGTGCCAGCAGCGTAGGAATGCAAGAGACCCAGTACTTC. Amino acids: CASSVGMQETQYF.

The J gene is TRBJ2-2, the V gene TRBV30; 8 nucleotides line up with TRBD2. V trimming: 3 bases; J trimming: 6 bases; junction bases outside the gene matches: 3. There are 13 residues in the CDR3. Germline V CDR1 and CDR2: GTSNPN, SVGIG (reference sequence). The CDR3 DNA sequence: TGTGCCTGGAGACCGGGAGGGTCCGGGGAGCTGTTTTTT. Amino acid sequence: CAWRPGGSGELFF.

The chain recombines TRBV27 with TRBJ1-2; weak D call: TRBD1 (6 bases). The CDR3 sequence is 13 residues long. The V end was cut by 4 bases, the J end by 6 bases, with 12 bases between. Germline V gene data show CDR1 as MNHEY and CDR2 as SMNVEV (reference sequence). This chain's CDR3 is CASSYRQGHGYTF. The CDR3 DNA reads as TGTGCCAGCAGTTACCGGCAGGGGCATGGCTACACCTTC.

The chain combines TRBV11-2 with TRBJ1-3; D gene uncertain. The ends were cut back, 3 bases at V and 4 bases at J, with 10 bases in the middle. The CDR3 consists of 14 residues. Per germline, CDR1 SGHAT and CDR2 FQNNGV. The CDR3 coding sequence is TGTGCCAGCAGCTTTGGGATGTCCGGAAACACCATATATTTT. Translating gives CASSFGMSGNTIYF.

The chain links TRBV12-5 to TRBJ1-5; 8 bases align to TRBD1. This CDR3 is built from 16 residues. With V trimmed by 2 bases and J by 2 bases, 5 bases remained unmatched. The V gene's germline CDR1 is LGHNT and CDR2 FRNRAP. The CDR3 here is CASGLTTGGRNQPQHF. As DNA, the CDR3 is TGTGCTAGTGGTTTGACCACAGGGGGTCGCAATCAGCCCCAGCATTTT.

The gene calls are TRBV7-2 and TRBJ1-3; tentatively, D is TRBD1 (6 bases). The CDR3 is made up of 13 amino acids. The V end lost 10 bases, the J end lost 3 bases, and 13 bases lay between the germline ends. Germline V gene lookup returns CDR1 SGHTA and CDR2 FQGNSA. CDR3 DNA: TGTGCCACCGAACAGGGATTTGGAAACACCATATATTTT. It yields the protein CATEQGFGNTIYF.

The chain has TRBV25-1 and TRBJ1-5; possible D gene TRBD1, 5 bases. The CDR3 sequence is 14 residues long. Germline V gene lookup returns CDR1 MGHDK and CDR2 SYGVNS. CDR3 nucleotides: TGTGCGAATCGGGGCGTTTATAGCAATCAGCCCCAGCATTTT. Its translation is CANRGVYSNQPQHF.

The V call is TRBV19, the J call TRBJ1-2; maybe TRBD1 (6 bases). V shed 4 bases and J shed 8 bases, with 23 bases lying between them. The CDR3 sequence is 16 residues long. Germline values: CDR1 LNHDA, CDR2 SQIVND (reference sequence). DNA for the CDR3: TGTGCCAGTAGTACCGGATCAACCAGGGGATTAGGGGGCTACACCTTC. Its translation: CASSTGSTRGLGGYTF.

The J gene is TRBJ1-4, the V gene TRBV28; a possible D gene is TRBD1 (6 bases). The CDR3 runs to 14 residues. Looked up from germline, CDR1 is MDHEN and CDR2 is SYDVKM. Trimming removed 7 bases at V and 8 bases at J, with 17 bases between. The CDR3 DNA follows: TGTGCCAGCACCTCGGACAGATTTAGAGAAAAACTGTTTTTT. It encodes CASTSDRFREKLFF.

This clone showed up just once. Germline is not matched at one junction end, which may reflect a read error. The rearrangement joins TRBV7-9 to TRBJ1-6, with 9 bases fitting TRBD1. The CDR3 has 12 residues. CDR1 and CDR2 (germline): SEHNR, FQNEAQ (reference sequence). The CDR3 DNA is TGTGTCAGCAGCTTCACAGGGGGCCCCCTCCACTTT. It encodes CVSSFTGGPLHF. Based on the CDR3 plus reference TRBV7-9 and TRBJ1-6, the full variable domain is DTGVSQNPRHKITKRGQNVTFRCDPISEHNRLYWYRQTLGQGPEFLTYFQNEAQLEKSRLLSDRFSAERPKGSFSTLEIQRTEQGDSAMYLCVSSFTGGPLHFGNGTRLTVT.

This clone was observed once. The V gene is TRBV28, the J gene TRBJ1-2; perhaps TRBD1 as D (5 bases). V was pared by 4 bases and J by 5 bases, with 11 bases between. The CDR3 consists of 13 residues. The germline CDR1 and CDR2 sequences are MDHEN and SYDVKM. The DNA of the CDR3 is TGTGCCAGCAGTTCGGCAGGGCAATATGGCTACACCTTC. Amino acid sequence: CASSSAGQYGYTF.

The count of this clone is one. The chain combines TRBV5-1 with TRBJ1-6; D is possibly TRBD1 (6 bases). This CDR3 region has 14 residues. The germline V gene encodes CDR1 SGHRS and CDR2 YFSETQ. The V gene lost 4 bases and the J gene lost 7 bases, with 12 bases spanning the gap. DNA of the CDR3: TGCGCCAGCAGCGGTCGCGGGGGCAATTCACCCCTCCACTTT. Its translation is CASSGRGGNSPLHF.

As concerns this clone: The same CDR3 is also encoded by other DNA sequences in this sample. The chain uses TRBV7-3 and TRBJ2-1; D unclear. CDR1 and CDR2 from the germline V gene are SGHTA and FQGTGA. Trimming removed 0 bases at V and 4 bases at J, with 7 bases between. This CDR3 comprises 14 residues. The CDR3 loop is CASSLTRGYNEQFF. The CDR3 DNA reads TGTGCCAGCAGCTTAACGAGAGGTTACAATGAGCAGTTCTTC.

The rearrangement joins TRBV7-2 to TRBJ1-4; possibly TRBD1 for D (5 bases). The CDR3 contains 14 residues. Trimming cost V 4 bases and J 7 bases, with 13 bases left between them. Per germline, CDR1 SGHTA and CDR2 FQGNSA. The CDR3, as DNA: TGTGCCAGCAGCTCTCAGGGTCGGAGTGAAAAACTGTTTTTT. It is translated as CASSSQGRSEKLFF.

V gene TRBV6-5 combines with J gene TRBJ2-3, with D maybe TRBD1 (6 bases). CDR1 is MNHEY and CDR2 is SVGAGI in the germline V gene. The CDR3 has 15 residues. Trimming pared 2 bases from V and 1 base from J, leaving 10 bases between. The CDR3 sequence is CASSYLRGGTDTQYF. In nucleotides, the CDR3 is TGTGCCAGCAGTTACCTCAGGGGAGGCACAGATACGCAGTATTTT.

The genes are TRBV18 and TRBJ2-5; no clear D. Between the trimmed V and J ends, which lost 3 bases and 7 bases, there was a span of 12 bases. Germline CDR1 reads KGHSH; CDR2 reads LQKENI. CDR3 length equals 13 residues. The DNA of the CDR3 is TGTGCCAGCTCACCCCCCCCCGGTATGACCCAGTACTTC. Protein product: CASSPPPGMTQYF.

The chain couples TRBV10-3 to TRBJ2-3, with D maybe TRBD2 (7 bases). The CDR3 is 15 amino acids. The V gene lost 10 bases and the J gene lost 3 bases, with 20 bases spanning the gap. Germline assignment: CDR1 ENHRY and CDR2 SYGVKD. DNA for the CDR3: TGTGCCACGCATTTAGGGGGGGTTCAAACAGATACGCAGTATTTT. It codes for CATHLGGVQTDTQYF.

J is TRBJ2-7 and V is TRBV6-1; D perhaps matches TRBD2 (5 bases). The germline CDR1 and CDR2 sequences are MNHNS and SASEGT. CDR3 size: 14 residues. V was cut by 2 bases and J by 3 bases, with 11 bases left in between. The CDR3 DNA sequence: TGTGCCAGCAGTGAACTTTCGGGATTCTACGAGCAGTACTTC. It codes for CASSELSGFYEQYF.

The chain has TRBV5-6 and TRBJ1-2; D not certain. Germline V gene lookup returns CDR1 SGHDT and CDR2 YYEEEE. The CDR3 extends over 14 amino acids. V lost 1 base, J lost 2 bases, and 9 bases lay in between. CDR3 in amino acids: CASSLRLQNYGYTF. CDR3 nucleotides: TGTGCCAGCAGCTTGAGGTTGCAGAACTATGGCTACACCTTC.